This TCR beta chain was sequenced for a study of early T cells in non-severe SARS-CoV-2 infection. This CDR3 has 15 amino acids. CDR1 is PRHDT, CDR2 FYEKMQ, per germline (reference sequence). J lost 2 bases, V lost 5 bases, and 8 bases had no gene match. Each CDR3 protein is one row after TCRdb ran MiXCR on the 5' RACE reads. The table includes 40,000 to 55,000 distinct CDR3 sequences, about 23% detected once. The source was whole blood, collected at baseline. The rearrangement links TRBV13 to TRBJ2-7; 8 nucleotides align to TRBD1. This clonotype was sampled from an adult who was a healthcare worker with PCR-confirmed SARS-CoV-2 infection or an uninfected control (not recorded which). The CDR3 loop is CASSPGRTGTYEQYF. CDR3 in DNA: TGTGCCAGCAGCCCAGGCCGGACAGGGACCTACGAGCAGTACTTC.